Detailed here is one TCR beta chain. Its recognized antigen is unknown. Qualities for individual bases were not recorded, and no much larger clone is one base off. The CDR3 has 14 amino acids, counting the end cysteine and phenylalanine. Here the CDR3 DNA is all that survives: 42 bases in frame from base 1. V sheds 3 bases and J sheds 0 bases, leaving 9 bases between their ends. CDR1 SEHNR and CDR2 FQNEAQ are derived from the germline V gene (reference sequence). This entry comes from a study of a mutant IDH1 vaccine in newly diagnosed glioma (dated by TCRdb to about 2021). Some background on the complete study: Eight vaccinations were administered to patients in weeks 1, 3, 5, 7, 11, 15, 19 and 23, corresponding to visits V03 through V10. Before enrollment, patients had received standard therapy of radiotherapy alone, temozolomide alone, or radiochemotherapy with temozolomide; most received the combination. Six visits were used for peripheral blood collection: V03 (baseline), V05, V07, V10, V12 and V13. Vaccination started 4-6 weeks after radiotherapy alone, or was given together with temozolomide cycles in the groups whose treatment included chemotherapy. Of the roughly 32 patients who were treated, approximately 62% were male and 37.5% were female, and the mean age was about 37 years. For exploratory analyses, longitudinal TCRB deep sequencing was carried out in around 24 treated patients wherever samples were available. General study outcomes and caveats: Changes in the top peripheral T cell clonotypes picked up by TCRB sequencing did not appear to be linked to pseudoprogression. Immune responses induced by the vaccine were seen in around 93% of patients across multiple MHC alleles. It was noted by the authors that analyses of patient blood samples could not be reproduced owing to sample limitations. Selection of PBMC samples for TCRB deep sequencing was based on availability.

This specimen's time point label, interpreted: week 23, last vaccination. Every vaccine dose consisted of 300 ug of a 20-mer mutant IDH1 peptide in Montanide, administered subcutaneously together with topical imiquimod. Newly diagnosed WHO grade 3 or 4 IDH1-mutant astrocytomas showing loss of nuclear ATRX were present in the donors. The samples were drawn from NOA16, a multicentre, single-arm, open-label phase I trial in Germany that tested a mutant IDH1 peptide vaccine in humans for the first time. Genomic DNA for TCRB sequencing was extracted from EDTA blood using the DNeasy Blood and Tissue Kit. Libraries were constructed by the immunoSEQ multiplex PCR assay. Following the manufacturer's protocol, the hsTCRB Kit was used to amplify rearranged TCR beta chain sequences. TCRB libraries were sequenced on an Illumina MiSeq. On the authors' methods: Demultiplexing, trimming and gene mapping were performed with the kit vendor's proprietary platform. The immuneACCESS repertoire file appears here via TCRdb, limited to in-frame rearrangements. These files lack a portion of the clones; in checked studies, under half of the deficit traces to unresolved V genes, and the cause of the others is not known. The V and J calls and clone size are taken from that table; D and trimming were inferred from the DNA. The sample yields approximately 60,000 clones; around 86% were counted once. The top ten hold more than 1.1% of the sample.

The receptor comes from a man aged 35-49 years with glioma. Sequencing was performed on PBMCs, taken from a glioma patient whose treatment included an IDH1 peptide vaccine. The chain was built from TRBV7-9 and TRBJ2-7, with the D gene call left open. The sequence in DNA is TGTGCCAGCAGCTTTGGGCGATTCTCCTACGAGCAGTACTTC. It translates to CASSFGRFSYEQYF.